Detailed here is one TCR beta chain. V was trimmed by 0 bases and J by 3 bases, leaving 11 bases between them. CDR1 is LNHNV, CDR2 YYDKDF, per germline (reference sequence). The CDR3 has 16 amino acids. These data come from a study of blood T cell repertoires in COVID-19. Authors' data handling: By means of reference gene primer amplification, nucleated cell counts were estimated. Sequenced by immunoSEQ multiplex PCR; TCRdb stores in-frame clones only, minus some. Clonal size and the V and J genes are those of that table, whereas D and trimming came from the DNA. The table shows around 250,000 clones, with 75% to 90% occurring only once.

Material: peripheral blood. The chain uses TRBV15 and TRBJ1-4; tentative D call: TRBD1 (5 bases). This sequence was found in a man between 60 and 75 years old who had recovered from COVID-19. In DNA, the CDR3 is TGTGCCACCAGCAGAGATCGAGGACACCCTAATGAAAAACTGTTTTTT. Its protein is CATSRDRGHPNEKLFF.